The clone carrying this TCR beta chain was seen more than once but under ten times. Its antigen is currently unknown. The source of the sample is a study of Ad26.COV2.S vaccination and SARS-CoV-2 variants. Study results and limitations: Compared with placebo recipients, vaccine recipients had higher spike-specific TCR breadth.

Method: immunoSEQ multiplex PCR; TCRdb's copy keeps in-frame clones and lacks some. This repertoire shows over 450,000 clones, 80% to 90% found once; its top ten account for about 1.7%. Documented treatment: about 20 received Ad26.COV2.S at low or high dose, single or two shots; 5 received placebo; per-sample allocation not given. The investigators took samples on day 63 after the first vaccine or placebo injection. At a Boston site, the person donating was an adult of 18-55 years. Ad26 vector vaccine expressed Wuhan-strain SARS-CoV-2 spike. The receptor was derived from a person aged 18-65 years who received the Ad26.COV2.S COVID-19 vaccine or a placebo. This specimen consisted of peripheral blood, obtained in a trial of Ad26.COV2.S vaccine versus placebo.

Here the CDR3 reads CASSLSRAIPTMRYEQYF. The CDR3 coding sequence is TGTGCCAGCAGCTTAAGTAGGGCCATTCCCACGATGCGCTACGAGCAGTACTTC. The chain joins TRBV7-2 to TRBJ2-7; D call uncertain. This CDR3 has 18 residues. In germline, CDR1 is SGHTA, CDR2 FQGNSA. Trimming cost V 2 bases and J 3 bases, with 23 bases left between them.